This T cell receptor (beta chain) appears in the sequencing data of a study of blood T cells in healthy people across ages. As regards this clonotype: What it binds is unknown.

The CDR3 runs 14 residues. Germline CDR1 SGHTA, CDR2 FQGNSA. Study-wide points: In these data, TCR beta diversity tracked strongly with naive T cell percentage.

Then a second PCR, running roughly 7 to 11 cycles, was carried out with a sample-barcoded 5' primer and a J-beta primer mix. One entry per CDR3 protein results from TCRdb running MiXCR on the 5' RACE reads. Of around 1,000,000 distinct CDR3 sequences listed, more than 30% were seen once; the top ten hold around 13%. The sample was blood. This clonotype was sampled from a man younger than 35 in good health. The V gene is TRBV7-2, the J gene TRBJ2-5; a weak D match, TRBD2 (6 bases). TRBJ2-7 matches the DNA end more closely, so the J call is doubtful. The CDR3 region has the DNA TGTGCCAGCAGCTTATTTGTGCGGACTAACGAGCAGTACTTC. Its translation is CASSLFVRTNEQYF.